A single T cell receptor (beta chain) is shown here with its context. What it binds is unknown. Germline-derived CDR1 and CDR2 are SEHNR and FQNEAQ (reference sequence). V lost 6 bases and J lost 4; bases outside the gene matches: 20. This CDR3 is 18 amino acids long. The sample is drawn from a study of cytomegalovirus exposure and HLA in healthy donors. Study observations and caveats: Immune exposure was documented only through CMV serostatus. Associated with cytomegalovirus, according to the listing, were some 150 TCR beta chains.

Primers for the PCR totalled 60 Vbeta and 13 Jbeta. Clones were sequenced by immunoSEQ multiplex PCR, and TCRdb holds only the in-frame ones, with some missing. The sample holds around 140,000 clones. Sequenced material: PBMCs. The chain links TRBV7-9 to TRBJ2-5; 7 positions agree with TRBD2. The receptor's source is a woman aged 40-49 years in good health and CMV-seropositive. The chain's CDR3 is CASSISLKKGSGGETQYF. The CDR3 nucleotides are TGTGCCAGCAGTATTAGCTTGAAGAAGGGGTCGGGGGGAGAGACCCAGTACTTC. The complete variable domain, with remaining parts taken from reference TRBV7-9 and TRBJ2-5, reads DTGVSQNPRHKITKRGQNVTFRCDPISEHNRLYWYRQTLGQGPEFLTYFQNEAQLEKSRLLSDRFSAERPKGSFSTLEIQRTEQGDSAMYLCASSISLKKGSGGETQYFGPGTRLLVL.